The source of this T cell receptor (beta chain) is a study of metastatic and nonmetastatic thyroid tumors. Study details: Repertoires from blood and tumor or nodule tissue of malignant and benign thyroid patients were compared.

Study outcomes and limitations: A significant increase in TCR beta diversity was reportedly seen in malignant thyroid tumors relative to benign nodules, in blood and tumor.

Many counts were recorded for this clone. The antigen is unknown. The germline gene is not matched at one end of the junction; a read error may be the cause. Among the patients, none had received any treatment before thyroid surgery. In the authors' workflow: Construction of a distant-metastasis classifier for papillary thyroid cancer relied on CDR3 differences across clinicopathological groups. TCRdb called clones again from the PCR reads with MiXCR. In this record, the V and J calls reflect TCRdb's handling and not the investigators' own analysis. The table shows 37,000 or so clones, with 15% to 20% occurring only once. This receptor was obtained from a female donor with papillary thyroid cancer or a benign thyroid nodule (not recorded which). Some clones in this sample may be carry-over from other donors' samples. The sample taken for sequencing was blood.

In DNA form, the CDR3 reads TGTGCTAGCAGCTTAGCGATCCAGGACGAGCAGTACTTC. Translated, it gives CASSLAIQDEQYF. The chain carries TRBV7-7 and TRBJ2-7, with D possibly TRBD2 on 5 matching bases. The V gene's germline CDR1 is SSHAT and CDR2 FNYEAQ (reference sequence). CDR3 size: 13 residues.